What follows are 21 T cell receptor beta chains derived from one specimen sequenced in a study of blood T cell repertoires in COVID-19. Assay: immunoSEQ multiplex PCR; the TCRdb copy retains only in-frame clones and omits some. The sample includes 400,000 to 550,000 clones, around 89% of them seen just once. The sample taken for sequencing was peripheral blood. The receptors derive from a woman in her thirties with acute or convalescent COVID-19.

The chain combines TRBV7-6 with TRBJ2-5; 12 bases fit TRBD2. This CDR3 has 16 residues. Trimming took 4 bases from V and 4 from J; bases not matched to a gene: 7. Germline V gene sequence: CDR1 SGHVS, CDR2 FNYEAQ. Written as DNA, the CDR3 is TGTGCCAGCAGCTCCTCTTGGACTAGCGGGACAGAGACCCAGTACTTC. Its protein product is CASSSSWTSGTETQYF. Variable domain in full (rest from reference TRBV7-6 and TRBJ2-5): GAGVSQSPRYKVTKRGQDVALRCDPISGHVSLYWYRQALGQGPEFLTYFNYEAQQDKSGLPNDRFSAERPEGSISTLTIQRTEQRDSAMYRCASSSSWTSGTETQYFGPGTRLLVL.

The chain combines TRBV6-5 with TRBJ2-2; 8 bases are a match to TRBD2. CDR1 and CDR2 (germline): MNHEY, SVGAGI. V dropped 2 bases and J dropped 5; count of bases not matched to a gene: 4. The length of the CDR3 is 15 residues. The CDR3 region is CASSYRTSYTGELFF. CDR3 nucleotide sequence: TGTGCCAGCAGTTACCGGACTAGCTATACCGGGGAGCTGTTTTTT.

V gene TRBV28 combines with J gene TRBJ1-2; no clear D gene. The CDR3 contains 12 residues. CDR1 is MDHEN and CDR2 is SYDVKM in the germline V gene. V was cut by 9 bases and J by 6 bases, with 14 bases left in between. CDR3 DNA: TGTGCCAGTCAAAACGCGGGTAATGGCTACACCTTC. Translating it yields CASQNAGNGYTF.

There are a few counts of this clone. The genes are TRBV12-3 or TRBV12-4 and TRBJ2-7; a possible D gene is TRBD1 (6 bases). This CDR3 contains 13 residues. Trimming stripped 4 bases from V and 5 bases from J, with 12 bases between. CDR3 sequence: CASSSPDSNEQYF. CDR3 DNA: TGTGCCAGCAGTTCTCCGGACAGCAACGAGCAGTACTTC.

The V gene is TRBV5-6, the J gene TRBJ2-7; 9 bases are a match to TRBD1. This CDR3 comprises 14 residues. V lost 4 bases, J lost 6 bases, and 8 bases stayed unmatched. Germline V gives CDR1 SGHDT, CDR2 YYEEEE. The CDR3 here is CASSPGTGWTEQYF. The CDR3 coding sequence is TGTGCCAGCAGCCCCGGGACAGGGTGGACCGAGCAGTACTTC.

The chain employs TRBV29-1 and TRBJ1-1; perhaps TRBD1 as D (6 bases). The V gene's germline CDR1 is SQVTM and CDR2 ANQGSEA. The CDR3 has 14 residues. The V end was cut by 8 bases, the J end by 4 bases, with 20 bases between. This chain's CDR3 is CSLLPQGRGTEAFF. DNA for the CDR3: TGCAGCCTACTGCCTCAGGGGAGGGGCACTGAAGCTTTCTTT.

This sequence joins TRBV7-2 and TRBJ1-2; D is perhaps TRBD1 (6 bases). Germline values: CDR1 SGHTA, CDR2 FQGNSA. The V end was cut by 4 bases, the J end by 8 bases, with 11 bases between. The CDR3 extends over 12 amino acids. CDR3 in amino acids: CASSSRGWGYTF. CDR3 coding DNA: TGTGCCAGCAGCTCCAGGGGATGGGGCTACACCTTC.

The genes are TRBV6-1 and TRBJ2-3; TRBD2 aligns across 7 bases. This CDR3 region has 16 residues. CDR1 and CDR2 (germline): MNHNS, SASEGT. Germline trimming cut 4 bases from V and 1 base from J; bases unmatched to any gene: 8. For the CDR3, the DNA is TGTGCCAGCAGTGCCCTTCGCGGGGGTGGCACAGATACGCAGTATTTT. Residues: CASSALRGGGTDTQYF.

The gene calls are TRBV5-4 and TRBJ2-1; TRBD2 matches at 7 bases. The length of the CDR3 is 14 residues. V lost 2 bases and J lost 6; bases outside the gene matches: 5. Germline CDR1 and CDR2: SGHNT and YYREEE (reference sequence). DNA for the CDR3: TGTGCCAGCAGCTTCGAGCGGGGCTTCAATGAGCAGTTCTTC. As protein: CASSFERGFNEQFF.

CDR3 in amino acids: CASSGGTRAGEQYF. The CDR3 DNA sequence: TGTGCCAGCAGTGGGGGGACACGGGCGGGCGAGCAGTACTTC. This chain links TRBV2 with TRBJ2-7; tentatively, D is TRBD1 (6 bases). The CDR3 extends over 14 amino acids. Deletions cut 4 bases from V and 6 bases from J, with 16 bases between. The germline CDR1 and CDR2 sequences are SNHLY and FYNNEI.

CDR3 in DNA: TGTGCCAGCAGCTTACTAGTATCTGGCACCGGGGAGCTGTTTTTT. Protein: CASSLLVSGTGELFF. The chain uses TRBV7-2 and TRBJ2-2; D is ambiguous. V was clipped by 2 bases and J by 4 bases, with 11 bases between them. CDR3 length: 15 residues. Germline CDR1 SGHTA, CDR2 FQGNSA.

This clone was seen just once. The V gene is TRBV10-3, the J gene TRBJ1-1, with 7 nucleotides matching TRBD1. Germline loops: CDR1 ENHRY, CDR2 SYGVKD. J lost 2 bases, V lost 6 bases, and 9 bases had no gene match. This CDR3 region has 15 residues. The CDR3 reads CAIRRDSSGNTEAFF. The CDR3 bases are TGTGCCATCAGGAGGGACAGTTCGGGAAACACTGAAGCTTTCTTT.

This rearrangement joins TRBV7-2 to TRBJ2-3, with TRBD2 matching over 7 bases. From germline, CDR1 is SGHTA and CDR2 FQGNSA. Unmatched junction bases numbered 7, after V lost 4 bases and J lost 6 bases. The CDR3 is 14 residues long. This chain's CDR3 is CASSSGTTYDTQYF. The CDR3 DNA sequence: TGTGCCAGCAGCTCCGGGACTACCTACGATACGCAGTATTTT. The full variable domain, in which reference TRBV7-2 and TRBJ2-3 provide the parts outside the CDR3, is GAGVSQSPSNKVTEKGKDVELRCDPISGHTALYWYRQSLGQGLEFLIYFQGNSAPDKSGLPSDRFSAERTGGSVSTLTIQRTQQEDSAVYLCASSSGTTYDTQYFGPGTRLTVL.

This chain uses TRBV27 with TRBJ2-2; D gene unclear. Germline assignment: CDR1 MNHEY and CDR2 SMNVEV (reference sequence). Trimming left V 5 bases short and J 0 bases short, with 10 bases between. The CDR3 covers 15 residues. CDR3 amino acids: CASSLYSSNTGELFF. Written as DNA, the CDR3 is TGTGCCAGCAGTCTATACAGTTCGAACACCGGGGAGCTGTTTTTT.

The genes are TRBV28 and TRBJ1-2; D perhaps matches TRBD1 (5 bases). The V gene's germline CDR1 is MDHEN and CDR2 SYDVKM. The germline V and J ends were trimmed by 6 bases and 4 bases, with 15 bases remaining between them. The CDR3 is made up of 14 amino acids. CDR3 nucleotides: TGTGCCAGCAGCCAACCCGCCAGGGCCTATGGCTACACCTTC. Its translation: CASSQPARAYGYTF.

The chain carries TRBV5-1 and TRBJ2-3; 9 bases match TRBD2. The germline gives CDR1 SGHRS, CDR2 YFSETQ. The CDR3 extends over 14 amino acids. Trimming cost V 7 bases and J 4 bases; bases outside gene matches: 7. CDR3 sequence reads: CASHSGGPPDTQYF. CDR3 DNA: TGCGCCAGCCATAGCGGGGGCCCCCCAGATACGCAGTATTTT.

This clone was picked up one time. The chain combines TRBV29-1 with TRBJ1-1; possibly TRBD1 for D (6 bases). Trimming took off 5 bases at V and 10 bases at J, with 14 bases between the two ends. Germline V gene sequence: CDR1 SQVTM, CDR2 ANQGSEA. The CDR3 totals 11 residues. CDR3 protein: CSVSRGKGAFF. CDR3 DNA: TGCAGCGTTTCCAGGGGCAAGGGAGCTTTCTTT.

This clone came up many times. The rearrangement joins TRBV28 to TRBJ1-6, with a tentative D call TRBD1 (5 bases). Looked up from germline, CDR1 is MDHEN and CDR2 is SYDVKM. Trimming took off 8 bases at V and 8 bases at J, with 19 bases between the two ends. The CDR3 covers 15 residues. As DNA, the CDR3 is TGTGCCAGCGTCCCGGCGGGCCCGGGGGATTCACCCCTCCACTTT. It codes for CASVPAGPGDSPLHF.

This clone was observed a handful of times. The chain has TRBV7-9 and TRBJ1-1; D perhaps matches TRBD1 (6 bases). The germline V gene has CDR1 SEHNR and CDR2 FQNEAQ (reference sequence). The CDR3 has 13 residues. V dropped 4 bases and J dropped 3 bases, with 9 bases sitting between them. CDR3 loop: CASSSKGDTEAFF. The CDR3 region has the DNA TGTGCCAGCAGCTCTAAGGGGGACACTGAAGCTTTCTTT.

The chain recombines TRBV6-1 with TRBJ1-1; 9 positions agree with TRBD1. The CDR3 runs 15 residues. Trimming at V came to 2 bases and at J to 5 bases, leaving 6 bases not matched to a gene. The germline CDR1 and CDR2 sequences are MNHNS and SASEGT. The CDR3 loop reads CASSERGTGMTEAFF. CDR3 DNA sequence: TGTGCCAGCAGTGAAAGGGGGACAGGGATGACTGAAGCTTTCTTT.

V and J are TRBV2 and TRBJ1-2; a possible D gene is TRBD1 (5 bases). The germline V gene has CDR1 SNHLY and CDR2 FYNNEI. The CDR3 has 14 amino acids. V was clipped by 7 bases and J by 2 bases, with 14 bases between them. CDR3 sequence (DNA): TGTGCCAGCATTGGGGACTCGAGGAACTATGGCTACACCTTC. Its translation: CASIGDSRNYGYTF.